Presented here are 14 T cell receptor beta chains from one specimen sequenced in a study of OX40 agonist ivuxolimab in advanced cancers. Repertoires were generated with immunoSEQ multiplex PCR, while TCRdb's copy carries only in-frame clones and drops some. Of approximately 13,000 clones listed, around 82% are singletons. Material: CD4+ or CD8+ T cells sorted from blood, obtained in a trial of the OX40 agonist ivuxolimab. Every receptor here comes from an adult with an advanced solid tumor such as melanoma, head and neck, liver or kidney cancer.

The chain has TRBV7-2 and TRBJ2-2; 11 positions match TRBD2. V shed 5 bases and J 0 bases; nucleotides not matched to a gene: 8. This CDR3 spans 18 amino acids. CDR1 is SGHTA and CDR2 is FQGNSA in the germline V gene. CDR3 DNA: TGTGCCAGCAGCCTACTAGCGGGAGAAACGACGAACACCGGGGAGCTGTTTTTT. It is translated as CASSLLAGETTNTGELFF.

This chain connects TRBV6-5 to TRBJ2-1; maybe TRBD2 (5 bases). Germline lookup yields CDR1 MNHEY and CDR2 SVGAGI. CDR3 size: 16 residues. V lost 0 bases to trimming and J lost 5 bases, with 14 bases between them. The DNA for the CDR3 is TGTGCCAGCAGTTACTCGCGAGCGGCCATTAACAATGAGCAGTTCTTC. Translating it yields CASSYSRAAINNEQFF.

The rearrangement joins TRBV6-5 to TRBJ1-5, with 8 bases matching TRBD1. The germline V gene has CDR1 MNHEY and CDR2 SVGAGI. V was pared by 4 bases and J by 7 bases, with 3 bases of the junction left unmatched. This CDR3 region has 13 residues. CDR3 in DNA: TGTGCCAGCAGTTCTCCAGGGGGCCAGCCCCAGCATTTT. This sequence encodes CASSSPGGQPQHF.

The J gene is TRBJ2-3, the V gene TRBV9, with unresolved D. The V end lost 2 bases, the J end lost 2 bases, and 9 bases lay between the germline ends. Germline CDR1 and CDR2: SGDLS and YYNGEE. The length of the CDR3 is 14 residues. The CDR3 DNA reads TGTGCCAGCAGCGTGGAGAGTAACACAGATACGCAGTATTTT. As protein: CASSVESNTDTQYF.

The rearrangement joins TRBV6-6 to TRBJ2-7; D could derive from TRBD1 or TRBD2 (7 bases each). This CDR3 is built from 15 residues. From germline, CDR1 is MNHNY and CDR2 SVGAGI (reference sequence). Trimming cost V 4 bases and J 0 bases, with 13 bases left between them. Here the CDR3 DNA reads TGTGCCAGCAGTTTCTCAGGGGGGGCCTCCTACGAGCAGTACTTC. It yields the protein CASSFSGGASYEQYF.

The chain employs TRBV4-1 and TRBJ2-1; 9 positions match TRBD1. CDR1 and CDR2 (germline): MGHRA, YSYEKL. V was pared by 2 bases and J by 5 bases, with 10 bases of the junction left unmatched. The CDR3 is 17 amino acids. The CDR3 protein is CASSQPAGTGRDNEQFF. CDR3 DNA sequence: TGCGCCAGCAGCCAACCGGCCGGGACAGGGAGAGACAATGAGCAGTTCTTC.

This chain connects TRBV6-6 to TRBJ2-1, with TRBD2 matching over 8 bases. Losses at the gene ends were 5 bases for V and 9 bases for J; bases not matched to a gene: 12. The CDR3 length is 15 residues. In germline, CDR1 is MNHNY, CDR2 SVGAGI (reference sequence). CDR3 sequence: CASSRRESGSSEQFF. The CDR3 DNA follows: TGTGCCAGCAGTCGTCGGGAGAGCGGGAGTAGTGAGCAGTTCTTC.

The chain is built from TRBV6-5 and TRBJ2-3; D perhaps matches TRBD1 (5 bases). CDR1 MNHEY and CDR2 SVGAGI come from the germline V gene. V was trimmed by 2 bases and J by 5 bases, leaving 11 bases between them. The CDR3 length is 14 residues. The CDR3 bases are TGTGCCAGCAGTTACGGGGCAGGGCTAGATACGCAGTATTTT. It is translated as CASSYGAGLDTQYF.

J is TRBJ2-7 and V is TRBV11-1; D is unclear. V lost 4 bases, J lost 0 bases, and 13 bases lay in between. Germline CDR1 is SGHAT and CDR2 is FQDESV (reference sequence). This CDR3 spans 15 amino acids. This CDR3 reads CASSWGKTPSYEQYF. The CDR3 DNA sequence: TGTGCCAGCAGCTGGGGTAAGACACCCTCCTACGAGCAGTACTTC.

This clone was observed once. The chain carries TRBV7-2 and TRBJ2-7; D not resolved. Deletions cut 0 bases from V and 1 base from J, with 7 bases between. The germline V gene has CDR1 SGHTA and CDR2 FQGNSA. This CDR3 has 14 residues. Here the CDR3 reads CASSLALVSYEQYF. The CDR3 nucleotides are TGTGCCAGCAGCTTAGCTCTGGTTTCCTACGAGCAGTACTTC.

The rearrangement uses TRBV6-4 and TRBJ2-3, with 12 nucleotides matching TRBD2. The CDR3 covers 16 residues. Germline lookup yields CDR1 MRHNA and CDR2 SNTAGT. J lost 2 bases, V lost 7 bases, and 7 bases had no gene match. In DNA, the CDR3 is TGTGCCAGCAAGAAGACTAGCGGGAGTATCACAGATACGCAGTATTTT. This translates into CASKKTSGSITDTQYF.

The DNA for the CDR3 is TGCGCCAGCAGCCAATCCGGGACTAGTCGCACCGGGGAGCTGTTTTTT. It specifies CASSQSGTSRTGELFF. V gene TRBV4-3 combines with J gene TRBJ2-2; TRBD2 agrees at 8 bases. The V gene's germline CDR1 is LGHNA and CDR2 YSLEER. Losses at the gene ends were 2 bases for V and 4 bases for J; bases not matched to a gene: 6. The length of the CDR3 is 16 residues.

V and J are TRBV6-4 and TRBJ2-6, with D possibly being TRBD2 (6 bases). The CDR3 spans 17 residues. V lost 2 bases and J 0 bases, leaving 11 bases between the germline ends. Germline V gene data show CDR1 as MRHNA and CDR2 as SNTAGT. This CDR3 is CASSDRDLASGANVLTF. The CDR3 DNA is TGTGCCAGCAGTGACCGGGACTTGGCCTCTGGGGCCAACGTCCTGACTTTC.

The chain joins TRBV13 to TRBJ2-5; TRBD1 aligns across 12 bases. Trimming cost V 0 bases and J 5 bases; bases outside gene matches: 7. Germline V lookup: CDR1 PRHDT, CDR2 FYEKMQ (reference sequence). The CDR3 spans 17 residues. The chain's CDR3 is CASSLGLGQGAGETQYF. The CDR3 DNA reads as TGTGCCAGCAGCTTAGGCCTGGGACAGGGGGCTGGGGAGACCCAGTACTTC. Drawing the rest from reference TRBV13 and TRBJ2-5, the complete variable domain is AAGVIQSPRHLIKEKRETATLKCYPIPRHDTVYWYQQGPGQDPQFLISFYEKMQSDKGSIPDRFSAQQFSDYHSELNMSSLELGDSALYFCASSLGLGQGAGETQYFGPGTRLLVL.